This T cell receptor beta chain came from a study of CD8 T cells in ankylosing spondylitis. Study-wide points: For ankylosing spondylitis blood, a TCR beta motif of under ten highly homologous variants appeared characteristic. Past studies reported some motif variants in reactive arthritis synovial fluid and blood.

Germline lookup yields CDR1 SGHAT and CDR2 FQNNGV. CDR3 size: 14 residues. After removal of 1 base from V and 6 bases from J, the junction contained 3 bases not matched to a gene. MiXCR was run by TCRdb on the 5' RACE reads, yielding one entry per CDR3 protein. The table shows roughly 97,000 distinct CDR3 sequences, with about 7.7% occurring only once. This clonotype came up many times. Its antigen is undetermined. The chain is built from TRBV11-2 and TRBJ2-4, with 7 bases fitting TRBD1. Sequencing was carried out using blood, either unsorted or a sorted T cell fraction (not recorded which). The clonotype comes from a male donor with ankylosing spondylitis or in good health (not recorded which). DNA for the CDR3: TGTGCCAGCAGCTTAGTAGGGACAGTAAACATTCAGTACTTC. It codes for CASSLVGTVNIQYF.